Presented here are 10 T cell receptor beta chains from one specimen sequenced in a study of tumor-infiltrating lymphocytes in primary liver carcinoma. Constant-region priming of approximately 0.55 ug total RNA yielded TCR beta cDNA. ARM-PCR, slightly modified, supplied the TCR beta libraries through three nested multiplex PCR rounds. PCR rounds one and two used TRBV1-TRBV30 forward primers with a C-beta reverse primer for approximately 10 cycles each. TCRdb fed the multiplex PCR reads into MiXCR, producing one record per CDR3 protein. The sample shows approximately 330,000 distinct CDR3 sequences, less than 70% of them seen only once. Germline DNA was extracted alongside blood RNA, which was obtained from unsorted whole blood. Sequenced sample: peripheral blood. The receptors were sampled from a man aged 40-50 years with primary liver carcinoma and hepatitis B virus infection.

This clonotype has just one count. The chain employs TRBV5-4 and TRBJ2-3; D tentatively reads TRBD1 or TRBD2 (5 bases each). Trimming removed 0 bases at V and 3 bases at J, with 11 bases between. The length of the CDR3 is 15 residues. The germline CDR1 and CDR2 sequences are SGHNT and YYREEE (reference sequence). The CDR3 sequence is CASSLDLAGTDTQYF. As DNA, the CDR3 is TGTGCCAGCAGCTTGGATCTAGCAGGGACAGATACGCAGTATTTT.

The gene calls are TRBV5-4 and TRBJ2-7; TRBD1 matches at 8 bases. Germline values: CDR1 SGHNT, CDR2 YYREEE (reference sequence). The CDR3 sequence is 13 residues long. V trimming: 6 bases; J trimming: 6 bases; junction bases outside the gene matches: 8. Written as DNA, the CDR3 is TGTGCCAGCAAAGGACAGGGTGAAGCCGAGCAGTACTTC. This gives the protein CASKGQGEAEQYF.

A note on this clonotype: With a much larger clone just one base away, this may be a read error. This chain links TRBV11-1 with TRBJ2-3; D perhaps matches TRBD2 (6 bases). CDR3 length: 16 residues. Per germline, CDR1 SGHAT and CDR2 FQDESV (reference sequence). V shed 6 bases and J shed 2 bases, with 18 bases lying between them. CDR3 sequence: CASSYLTRAHTDTQYF. The CDR3 nucleotides read TGTGCCAGCAGTTACTTGACTAGGGCCCACACAGATACGCAGTATTTT.

The CDR3 region is CASSPPRGYSNQPQHF. The DNA for the CDR3 is TGTGCCAGCAGTCCTCCTAGGGGATATAGCAATCAGCCCCAGCATTTT. The chain couples TRBV28 to TRBJ1-5, with D possibly matching TRBD1 (5 bases). This CDR3 has 16 amino acids. CDR1 is MDHEN, CDR2 SYDVKM, per germline. V lost 5 bases to trimming and J lost 0 bases, with 14 bases between them.

Details on this clonotype: Lacking the conserved final phenylalanine or tryptophan, this CDR3 likely reflects a read error. The J gene is TRBJ2-6, the V gene TRBV6-2 or TRBV6-3; D possibly corresponds to TRBD1 (5 bases). Germline CDR1 reads MNHEY; CDR2 reads SVGEGT. The CDR3 covers 15 residues. V lost 5 bases, J lost 6 bases, and 14 bases lay in between. The CDR3 nucleotides read TGTGCCAGCAGTCTCCAGGGCCCTGAGGCCAACGTCCTGACTCTC. It is translated as CASSLQGPEANVLTL.

Of note for this clonotype: The final CDR3 position lacks the conserved phenylalanine or tryptophan, pointing to a likely read error. The chain links TRBV6-6 to TRBJ2-7; the match to TRBD2 covers 8 bases. The V gene end was trimmed by 4 bases and the J gene end by 3 bases; junction bases not matched to a gene: 8. The CDR3 runs 15 residues. CDR1 MNHNY and CDR2 SVGAGI come from the germline V gene (reference sequence). CDR3 protein: CASSSPGLVNYEQYS. The CDR3, as DNA: TGTGCCAGCAGTTCACCGGGACTAGTGAACTACGAGCAGTACTCC.

The table lists this clonotype with a count of one. One base away lies a much larger clone, so this may be a sequencing read error. The CDR3 sequence: CASSKRGPPTGELFF. DNA for the CDR3: TGTGCCAGCAGCAAGCGGGGACCCCCCACCGGGGAGCTGTTTTTT. The chain links TRBV12-3 or TRBV12-4 to TRBJ2-2; 7 bases align to TRBD2. V shed 6 bases and J 4 bases; nucleotides not matched to a gene: 8. This CDR3 has 15 residues.

Concerning this clonotype itself: The germline gene is not matched at one end of the junction; a read error may be the cause. The CDR3: CASRFDSLSYNEHFF. DNA of the CDR3: TGTGCCAGCAGATTTGACTCTCTCTCATACAATGAGCATTTCTTC. This chain uses TRBV11-2 with TRBJ2-1; D ambiguous. Germline CDR1 is SGHAT and CDR2 is FQNNGV. The CDR3 has 15 residues. The variable domain in full, completed from reference TRBV11-2 and TRBJ2-1, reads EAGVAQSPRYKIIEKRQSVAFWCNPISGHATLYWYQQILGQGPKLLIQFQNNGVVDDSQLPKDRFSAERLKGVDSTLKIQPAKLEDSAVYLCASRFDSLSYNEHFFGPGTRLTVL.

A word on this clonotype: The junction shows a germline mismatch at one end, possibly a read error. This rearrangement joins TRBV11-2 to TRBJ1-5; D is ambiguous. This CDR3 region has 15 residues. Germline V CDR1 and CDR2: SGHAT, FQNNGV. CDR3 in amino acids: CASNLVNGGNQPQHF. CDR3 sequence (DNA): TGTGCCAGCAACTTAGTGAACGGTGGCAATCAGCCCCAGCATTTT.

About this clonotype: Compared with germline, one end of the junction differs, possibly owing to a read error. The J gene is TRBJ2-7, the V gene TRBV11-1; D is possibly TRBD1 (6 bases). Germline CDR1 reads SGHAT; CDR2 reads FQDESV (reference sequence). This CDR3 has 13 residues. Here the CDR3 DNA reads TGTGCCAGCAGCTTGGGGGACAAGTACGGGCAGTACTTC. Translating gives CASSLGDKYGQYF. Full variable domain (missing parts from reference TRBV11-1 and TRBJ2-7): EAEVAQSPRYKITEKSQAVAFWCDPISGHATLYWYRQILGQGPELLVQFQDESVVDDSQLPKDRFSAERLKGVDSTLKIQPAELGDSAMYLCASSLGDKYGQYFGPGTRLTVT.